This T cell receptor (beta chain) is from a study of cytotoxic CD8 clonotypes in ibrutinib-treated CLL. Assay: immunoSEQ multiplex PCR; the TCRdb copy retains only in-frame clones and omits some. Here the sample spans 140,000 to 150,000 clones, around 76% being singletons. This CDR3 is built from 14 residues. Trimming left V 5 bases short and J 5 bases short, with 15 bases between. In germline, CDR1 is SGHTA, CDR2 FQGNSA. This chain connects TRBV7-2 to TRBJ2-5; TRBD2 is a possible D gene (6 bases). The receptor was isolated from a human donor with chronic lymphocytic leukemia. The sequences come from PBMCs, collected after 24 months of ibrutinib treatment. The CDR3, as DNA: TGTGCCAGCAGCCCATACGGCCGGGGGGAGACCCAGTACTTC. Protein sequence: CASSPYGRGETQYF.